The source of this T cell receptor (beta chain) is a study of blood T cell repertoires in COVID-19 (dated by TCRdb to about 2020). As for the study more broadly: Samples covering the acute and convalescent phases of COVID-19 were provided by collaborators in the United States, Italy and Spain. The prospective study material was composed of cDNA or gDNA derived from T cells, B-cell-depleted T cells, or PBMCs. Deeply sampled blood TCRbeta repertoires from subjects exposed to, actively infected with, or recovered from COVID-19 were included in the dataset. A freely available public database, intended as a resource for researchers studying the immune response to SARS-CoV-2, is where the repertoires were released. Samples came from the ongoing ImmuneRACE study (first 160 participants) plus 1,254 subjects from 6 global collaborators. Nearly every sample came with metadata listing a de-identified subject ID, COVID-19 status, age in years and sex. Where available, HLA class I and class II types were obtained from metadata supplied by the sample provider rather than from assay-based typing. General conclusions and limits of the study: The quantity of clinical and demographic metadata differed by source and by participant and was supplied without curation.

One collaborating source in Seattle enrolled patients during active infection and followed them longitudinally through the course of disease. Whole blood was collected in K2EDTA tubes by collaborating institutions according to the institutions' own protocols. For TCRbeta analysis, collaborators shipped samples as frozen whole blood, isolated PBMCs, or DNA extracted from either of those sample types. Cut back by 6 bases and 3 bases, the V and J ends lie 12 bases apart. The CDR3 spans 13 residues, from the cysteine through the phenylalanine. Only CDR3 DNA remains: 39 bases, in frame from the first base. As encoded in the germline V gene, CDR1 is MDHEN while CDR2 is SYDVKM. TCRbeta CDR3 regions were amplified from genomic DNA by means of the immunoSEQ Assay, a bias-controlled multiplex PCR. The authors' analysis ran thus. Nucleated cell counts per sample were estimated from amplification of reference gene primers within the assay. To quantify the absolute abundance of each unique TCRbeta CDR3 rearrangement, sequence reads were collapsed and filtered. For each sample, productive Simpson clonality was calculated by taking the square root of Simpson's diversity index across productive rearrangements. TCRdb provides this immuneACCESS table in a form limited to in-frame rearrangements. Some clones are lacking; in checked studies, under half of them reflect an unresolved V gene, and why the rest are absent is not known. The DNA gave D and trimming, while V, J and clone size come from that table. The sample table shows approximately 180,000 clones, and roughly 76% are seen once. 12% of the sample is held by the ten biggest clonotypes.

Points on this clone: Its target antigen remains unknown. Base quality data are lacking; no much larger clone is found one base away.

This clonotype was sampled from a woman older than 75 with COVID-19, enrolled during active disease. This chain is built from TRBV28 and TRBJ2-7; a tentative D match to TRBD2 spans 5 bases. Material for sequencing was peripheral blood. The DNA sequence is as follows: TGTGCCAGCAGGCCTCCGGGAAACTACGAGCAGTACTTC. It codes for CASRPPGNYEQYF.